One and the same sample provided the 25 T cell receptor beta chains below, sequenced in a study of T cells in Graves' hyperthyroidism and ophthalmopathy. TCR beta CDR3 region amplification was performed from RNA transcripts. TCR CDR3 regions were first amplified by RT-PCR with HTBI primers. TCRdb reanalysed the multiplex PCR reads using MiXCR and keeps one entry per CDR3 protein. The sample holds approximately 600,000 distinct CDR3 sequences, about 20% seen once. The specimen was blood. These receptors all come from a man under 40 with Graves' ophthalmopathy.

This chain uses TRBV7-9 with TRBJ2-1; 12 nucleotides match TRBD2. The germline gives CDR1 SEHNR, CDR2 FQNEAQ (reference sequence). The CDR3 sequence is 19 residues long. Trimming removed 4 bases from V and 7 bases from J; junction bases left unmatched: 17. CDR3 protein: CASSSSGGLLAGGRNEQFF. The CDR3 DNA follows: TGTGCCAGCAGCTCTTCGGGGGGACTACTAGCGGGAGGTAGAAATGAGCAGTTCTTC.

This chain uses TRBV20-1 with TRBJ2-7, with 10 bases fitting TRBD2. The CDR3 covers 14 residues. Germline V gene lookup returns CDR1 DFQATT and CDR2 SNEGSKA (reference sequence). V trimming: 3 bases; J trimming: 4 bases; junction bases outside the gene matches: 6. This CDR3 reads CSASAGTSEYEQYF. The CDR3 bases are TGCAGTGCTAGCGCCGGGACTAGCGAGTACGAGCAGTACTTC.

This clonotype has more than one count but fewer than ten. The chain recombines TRBV19 with TRBJ2-7; D ambiguous. The germline V and J ends were trimmed by 1 base and 2 bases, with 12 bases remaining between them. There are 15 residues in the CDR3. The V gene's germline CDR1 is LNHDA and CDR2 SQIVND (reference sequence). CDR3 DNA sequence: TGTGCCAGTAGTATAGGACGGAACGGGCCCTACGAGCAGTACTTC. Translating it yields CASSIGRNGPYEQYF.

The chain recombines TRBV28 with TRBJ1-4; D unresolved. V gave up 4 bases and J gave up 1 base, with 7 bases separating them. The CDR3 spans 14 residues. CDR1 MDHEN and CDR2 SYDVKM come from the germline V gene. The CDR3 region has the DNA TGTGCCAGCAGTTCGGCGGGAACTAATGAAAAACTGTTTTTT. This encodes CASSSAGTNEKLFF.

The V and J genes are TRBV27 and TRBJ2-2; 12 bases align to TRBD2. In germline, CDR1 is MNHEY, CDR2 SMNVEV (reference sequence). Germline trimming cut 5 bases from V and 1 base from J; bases unmatched to any gene: 5. The CDR3 consists of 17 residues. The CDR3 protein is CASSPTTSGGNTGELFF. DNA of the CDR3: TGTGCCAGCAGTCCCACGACTAGCGGGGGGAACACCGGGGAGCTGTTTTTT.

The V and J genes are TRBV24-1 and TRBJ2-1; D gene unclear. The CDR3 totals 11 residues. Germline-derived CDR1 and CDR2 are KGHDR and SFDVKD. Trimming cost V 6 bases and J 3 bases, with 2 bases left between them. The DNA of the CDR3 is TGTGCCACCAGTTTCTACAATGAGCAGTTCTTC. As protein: CATSFYNEQFF.

This clonotype was picked up a small number of times. V and J are TRBV9 and TRBJ2-1; D may be TRBD2 (6 bases). V was shortened by 4 bases and J by 4 bases, with 18 bases between the two germline ends. Germline CDR1 SGDLS, CDR2 YYNGEE. This CDR3 has 16 amino acids. CDR3 amino acids: CASSPYAGPGYNEQFF. CDR3 nucleotide sequence: TGTGCCAGCAGCCCTTATGCGGGGCCGGGATACAATGAGCAGTTCTTC.

In this sample, this clonotype turned up a few times. The V call is TRBV27, the J call TRBJ2-7, with 11 bases identical to TRBD2. Germline V gene sequence: CDR1 MNHEY, CDR2 SMNVEV (reference sequence). CDR3 length: 15 residues. J was trimmed by 4 bases and V by 7 bases; bases with no gene match: 9. The CDR3 region has the DNA TGTGCCAGCACAAAAATAGCGGGAGGGCCTTACGAGCAGTACTTC. It yields the protein CASTKIAGGPYEQYF.

In this sample, this clonotype turned up a few times. The CDR3 DNA reads TGTGCCAGCAGCCACGTCACAGATACGCAGTATTTT. Translating it yields CASSHVTDTQYF. The rearrangement links TRBV14 to TRBJ2-3; D call uncertain. Trimming removed 3 bases from V and 2 bases from J, with 3 bases in between. This CDR3 is built from 12 residues. The germline V gene has CDR1 SGHDN and CDR2 FVKESK.

This clonotype appeared a few times. J is TRBJ1-1 and V is TRBV4-1; no clear D. The CDR3 has 13 amino acids. CDR1 is MGHRA and CDR2 is YSYEKL in the germline V gene. V gave up 2 bases and J gave up 5 bases, with 9 bases separating them. The chain's CDR3 is CASSQTGLTEAFF. Here the CDR3 DNA reads TGCGCCAGCAGCCAAACCGGACTGACTGAAGCTTTCTTT.

This clonotype was detected many times. The rearrangement links TRBV18 to TRBJ2-5; D is unclear. CDR3 length: 13 residues. V shed 6 bases and J shed 4 bases, with 12 bases lying between them. Germline V lookup: CDR1 KGHSH, CDR2 LQKENI. In DNA form, the CDR3 reads TGTGCCAGCTCGGATACCACGTTAGAGACCCAGTACTTC. Translating gives CASSDTTLETQYF.

A word on this clonotype: One base away lies a much larger clone, so this may be a sequencing read error. The CDR3 DNA follows: TGTGCCAGCCGAATTAGTCGACTAGCGGGCCACAATGAGCAGTACTTC. It yields the protein CASRISRLAGHNEQYF. The V call is TRBV27, the J call TRBJ2-1, with TRBD2 matching 10 bases. The J call is in doubt because the DNA end fits TRBJ2-7 better. From germline, CDR1 is MNHEY and CDR2 SMNVEV (reference sequence). This CDR3 has 16 amino acids.

This clonotype has at least ten counts. The chain employs TRBV28 and TRBJ2-1; D might be TRBD2 (6 bases). V shed 4 bases and J shed 8 bases, with 24 bases lying between them. The CDR3 is made up of 17 amino acids. Germline lookup yields CDR1 MDHEN and CDR2 SYDVKM. CDR3 loop: CASSYPVGGIVSYEQFF. As DNA, the CDR3 is TGTGCCAGCAGTTACCCCGTGGGCGGGATAGTTTCATATGAGCAGTTCTTC. Supplemented by reference TRBV28 and TRBJ2-1, the full variable domain reads DVKVTQSSRYLVKRTGEKVFLECVQDMDHENMFWYRQDPGLGLRLIYFSYDVKMKEKGDIPEGYSVSREKKERFSLILESASTNQTSMYLCASSYPVGGIVSYEQFFGPGTRLTVL.

The V and J genes are TRBV5-6 and TRBJ1-3; D gene ambiguous. The CDR3 spans 16 residues. V was clipped by 2 bases and J by 0 bases, with 12 bases between them. Per germline, CDR1 SGHDT and CDR2 YYEEEE. The CDR3: CASSFSSLFSGNTIYF. The CDR3, as DNA: TGTGCCAGCAGCTTCTCCAGCCTCTTCTCTGGAAACACCATATATTTT.

The J gene is TRBJ1-5, the V gene TRBV24-1; D remains unclear. The germline gives CDR1 KGHDR, CDR2 SFDVKD. This CDR3 contains 15 residues. Trimming left V 5 bases short and J 1 base short, with 11 bases between. This CDR3 is CATSAAGLSNQPQHF. CDR3 bases: TGTGCCACCAGTGCGGCAGGTTTGAGCAATCAGCCCCAGCATTTT.

This clonotype was found a few times. The rearrangement links TRBV4-1 to TRBJ1-1; D ambiguous. The V gene's germline CDR1 is MGHRA and CDR2 YSYEKL. V shed 1 base and J shed 5 bases, with 11 bases lying between them. The CDR3 spans 14 residues. The CDR3 loop reads CASSQALARTEAFF. In DNA form, the CDR3 reads TGCGCCAGCAGCCAAGCCCTAGCGAGGACTGAAGCTTTCTTT.

The sample holds a few counts of this clonotype. This chain joins TRBV7-2 and TRBJ2-7; tentatively, D is TRBD1 or TRBD2 (6 bases each). Trimming shortened V by 3 bases and J by 2 bases, and 14 bases separated the two germline ends. Germline-derived CDR1 and CDR2 are SGHTA and FQGNSA. The CDR3 totals 15 residues. CDR3 coding DNA: TGTGCCAGCAGCTTCGGGGGCCGGCGACCCTACGAGCAGTACTTC. This sequence encodes CASSFGGRRPYEQYF. Based on the CDR3 plus reference TRBV7-2 and TRBJ2-7, the full variable domain is GAGVSQSPSNKVTEKGKDVELRCDPISGHTALYWYRQSLGQGLEFLIYFQGNSAPDKSGLPSDRFSAERTGGSVSTLTIQRTQQEDSAVYLCASSFGGRRPYEQYFGPGTRLTVT.

This clonotype was seen ten or more times. The chain is built from TRBV30 and TRBJ2-3; D unresolved. V was trimmed by 1 base and J by 3 bases, leaving 8 bases between them. This CDR3 is built from 13 residues. Germline values: CDR1 GTSNPN, CDR2 SVGIG (reference sequence). CDR3 region: CAWSAPPTDTQYF. The DNA of the CDR3 is TGTGCCTGGAGTGCCCCCCCGACAGATACGCAGTATTTT.

This clonotype was counted between two and nine times. The chain is built from TRBV6-2 or TRBV6-3 and TRBJ2-1; the match to TRBD2 covers 10 bases. The germline CDR1 and CDR2 sequences are MNHEY and SVGEGT. Losses at the gene ends were 7 bases for V and 1 base for J; bases not matched to a gene: 7. The CDR3 has 16 amino acids. CDR3: CASIGELAGSYNEQFF. CDR3 in DNA: TGTGCCAGCATAGGGGAACTAGCGGGGTCCTACAATGAGCAGTTCTTC.

The chain joins TRBV5-1 to TRBJ2-7, with 7 bases that match TRBD1. This CDR3 is 15 amino acids long. After removal of 3 bases from V and 7 bases from J, the junction contained 13 bases not matched to a gene. Germline CDR1 SGHRS, CDR2 YFSETQ. CDR3 nucleotide sequence: TGCGCCAGCAGCTGGCTGACAGGGATTGAGGATGAGCAGTACTTC. It codes for CASSWLTGIEDEQYF.

The table lists this clonotype with a few counts. The V call is TRBV12-3 or TRBV12-4, the J call TRBJ2-2, with D perhaps given as TRBD1 or TRBD2 (7 bases each). V shed 6 bases and J shed 9 bases, with 14 bases lying between them. This CDR3 has 13 amino acids. CDR3 DNA sequence: TGTGCCAGCAGCCAGGGAGGGGGCCGGGAGCTGTTTTTT. Translated: CASSQGGGRELFF.

This clonotype was recorded many times. The CDR3 sequence is CASSLTRGTEAFF. The CDR3 nucleotides are TGTGCCAGCAGCTTAACCCGGGGCACTGAAGCTTTCTTT. The chain recombines TRBV7-2 with TRBJ1-1; D unclear. V dropped 2 bases and J dropped 4 bases, with 8 bases sitting between them. Germline V gene lookup returns CDR1 SGHTA and CDR2 FQGNSA. The CDR3 covers 13 residues.

The chain joins TRBV28 to TRBJ2-4, with D unresolved. V dropped 6 bases and J dropped 8 bases, with 14 bases sitting between them. The germline V gene encodes CDR1 MDHEN and CDR2 SYDVKM. The CDR3 is 13 residues long. CDR3 nucleotides: TGTGCCAGCAGATCCGTTAGGGCGGACATTCAGTACTTC. Protein sequence: CASRSVRADIQYF.

This clonotype was found many times. V gene TRBV30 combines with J gene TRBJ1-1; no firm D call. V was clipped by 2 bases and J by 6 bases, with 7 bases between them. The CDR3 length is 11 residues. The germline CDR1 and CDR2 sequences are GTSNPN and SVGIG (reference sequence). CDR3 bases: TGTGCCTGGAGTACTATCCCTGAAGCTTTCTTT. Translating gives CAWSTIPEAFF.

The chain combines TRBV5-1 with TRBJ1-1, with D perhaps TRBD1 (6 bases). V lost 5 bases, J lost 1 base, and 12 bases lay in between. In germline, CDR1 is SGHRS, CDR2 YFSETQ. The CDR3 is 14 amino acids. The CDR3 coding sequence is TGCGCCAGCAGTTGGGACAACCAGAACACTGAAGCTTTCTTT. Amino acids: CASSWDNQNTEAFF.